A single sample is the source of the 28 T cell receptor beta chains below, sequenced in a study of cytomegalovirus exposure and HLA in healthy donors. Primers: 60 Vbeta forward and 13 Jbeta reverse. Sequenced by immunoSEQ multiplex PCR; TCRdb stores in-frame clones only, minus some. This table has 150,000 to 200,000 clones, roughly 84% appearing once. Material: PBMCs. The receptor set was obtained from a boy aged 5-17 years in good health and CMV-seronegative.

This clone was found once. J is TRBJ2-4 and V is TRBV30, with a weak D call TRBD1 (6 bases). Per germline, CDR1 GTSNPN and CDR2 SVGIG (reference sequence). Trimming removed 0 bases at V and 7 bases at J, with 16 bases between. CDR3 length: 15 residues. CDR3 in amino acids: CAWSVGAPPGNIQYF. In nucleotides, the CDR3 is TGTGCCTGGAGTGTGGGGGCCCCCCCAGGGAACATTCAGTACTTC.

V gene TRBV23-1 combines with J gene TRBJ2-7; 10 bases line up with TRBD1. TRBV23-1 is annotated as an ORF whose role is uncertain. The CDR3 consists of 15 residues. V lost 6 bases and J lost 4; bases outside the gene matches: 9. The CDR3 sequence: CASRPGTGASYEQYF. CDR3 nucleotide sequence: TGCGCCAGCAGACCCGGGACAGGGGCATCATACGAGCAGTACTTC.

The CDR3 protein is CAISDRGPSYEQYF. DNA for the CDR3: TGTGCCATCAGTGACCGCGGGCCAAGCTACGAGCAGTACTTC. The chain carries TRBV10-3 and TRBJ2-7; weak D call: TRBD2 (5 bases). V lost 3 bases to trimming and J lost 3 bases, with 12 bases between them. Germline V gene data show CDR1 as ENHRY and CDR2 as SYGVKD. The CDR3 consists of 14 residues.

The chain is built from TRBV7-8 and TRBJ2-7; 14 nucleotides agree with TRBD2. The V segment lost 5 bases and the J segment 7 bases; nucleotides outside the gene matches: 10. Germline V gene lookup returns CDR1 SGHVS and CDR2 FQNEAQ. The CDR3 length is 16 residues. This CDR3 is CASSPWTSGRPLEQYF. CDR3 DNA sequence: TGTGCCAGCAGCCCTTGGACTAGCGGGAGGCCCCTGGAGCAGTACTTC.

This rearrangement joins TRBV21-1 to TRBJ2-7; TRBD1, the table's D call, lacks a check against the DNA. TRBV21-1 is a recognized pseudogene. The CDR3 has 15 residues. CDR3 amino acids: CASSIQVWAHYEQYF. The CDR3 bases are TGTGCCAGCAGCATACAGGTGTGGGCACACTACGAGCAGTACTTC.

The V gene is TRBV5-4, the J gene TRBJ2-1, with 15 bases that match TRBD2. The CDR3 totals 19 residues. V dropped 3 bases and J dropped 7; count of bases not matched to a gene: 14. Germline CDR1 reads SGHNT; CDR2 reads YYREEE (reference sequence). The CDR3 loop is CASSSGTSGLAGGGNEQFF. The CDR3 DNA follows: TGTGCCAGCAGCTCGGGGACTTCGGGACTAGCGGGGGGAGGGAATGAGCAGTTCTTC. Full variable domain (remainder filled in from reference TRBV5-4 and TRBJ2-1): ETGVTQSPTHLIKTRGQQVTLRCSSQSGHNTVSWYQQALGQGPQFIFQYYREEENGRGNFPPRFSGLQFPNYSSELNVNALELDDSALYLCASSSGTSGLAGGGNEQFFGPGTRLTVL.

CDR3 amino acids: CASSSPTGWEAFF. The CDR3 nucleotides are TGTGCCAGCAGCTCCCCGACAGGATGGGAAGCTTTCTTT. The chain has TRBV7-9 and TRBJ1-1; the D gene is possibly TRBD1 (6 bases). Germline CDR1 SEHNR, CDR2 FQNEAQ (reference sequence). This CDR3 has 13 amino acids. Trimming pared 4 bases from V and 8 bases from J, leaving 14 bases between. Based on the CDR3 plus reference TRBV7-9 and TRBJ1-1, the full variable domain is DTGVSQNPRHKITKRGQNVTFRCDPISEHNRLYWYRQTLGQGPEFLTYFQNEAQLEKSRLLSDRFSAERPKGSFSTLEIQRTEQGDSAMYLCASSSPTGWEAFFGQGTRLTVV.

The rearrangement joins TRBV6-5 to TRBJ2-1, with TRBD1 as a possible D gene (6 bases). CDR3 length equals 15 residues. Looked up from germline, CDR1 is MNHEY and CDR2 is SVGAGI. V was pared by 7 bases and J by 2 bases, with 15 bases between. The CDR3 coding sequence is TGTGCCAGCACTCTCAGGGGACCTACCTACAATGAGCAGTTCTTC. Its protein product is CASTLRGPTYNEQFF.

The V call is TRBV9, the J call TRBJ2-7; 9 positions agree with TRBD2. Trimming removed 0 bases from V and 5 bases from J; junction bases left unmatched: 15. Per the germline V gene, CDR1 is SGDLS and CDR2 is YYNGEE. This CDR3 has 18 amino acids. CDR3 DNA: TGTGCCAGCAGCGTAGCCGATTCATGGGCGCGGGAGGGGAACGAGCAGTACTTC. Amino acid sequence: CASSVADSWAREGNEQYF.

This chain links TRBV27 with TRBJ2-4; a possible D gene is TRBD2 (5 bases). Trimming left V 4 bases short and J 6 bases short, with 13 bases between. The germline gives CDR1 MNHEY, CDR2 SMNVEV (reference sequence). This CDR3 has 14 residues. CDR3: CASSSPGSGNIQYF. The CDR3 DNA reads TGTGCCAGCAGTTCTCCGGGATCCGGAAACATTCAGTACTTC.

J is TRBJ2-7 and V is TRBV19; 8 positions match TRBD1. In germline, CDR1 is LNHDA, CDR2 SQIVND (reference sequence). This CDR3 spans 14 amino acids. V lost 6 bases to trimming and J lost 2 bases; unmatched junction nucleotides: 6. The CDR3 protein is CASSGQGPPYEQYF. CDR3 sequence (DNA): TGTGCCAGTAGCGGACAGGGCCCTCCCTACGAGCAGTACTTC.

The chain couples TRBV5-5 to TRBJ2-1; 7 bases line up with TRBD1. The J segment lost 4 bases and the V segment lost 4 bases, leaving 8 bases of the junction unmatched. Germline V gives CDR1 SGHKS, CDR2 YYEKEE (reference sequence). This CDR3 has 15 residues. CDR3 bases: TGTGCCAGCAGCCAGGGGGACCGCGAATACAATGAGCAGTTCTTC. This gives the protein CASSQGDREYNEQFF.

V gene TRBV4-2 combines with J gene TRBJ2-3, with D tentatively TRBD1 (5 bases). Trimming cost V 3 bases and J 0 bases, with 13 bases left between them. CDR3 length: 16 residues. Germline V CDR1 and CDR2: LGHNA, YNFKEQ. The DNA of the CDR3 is TGTGCCAGCAGCCAGAATCAGGGATCTAGCACAGATACGCAGTATTTT. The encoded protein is CASSQNQGSSTDTQYF.

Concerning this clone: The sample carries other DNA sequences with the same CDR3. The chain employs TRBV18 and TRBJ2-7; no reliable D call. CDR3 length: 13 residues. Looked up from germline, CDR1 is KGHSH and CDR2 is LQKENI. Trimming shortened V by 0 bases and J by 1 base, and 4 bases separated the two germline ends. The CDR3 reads CASSPPSSYEQYF. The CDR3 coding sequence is TGTGCCAGCTCACCACCGAGTTCCTACGAGCAGTACTTC.

The CDR3 DNA sequence: TGTGCCACCAGCAGAGACAGAAATAGCAATCAGCCCCAGCATTTT. Amino acids: CATSRDRNSNQPQHF. The genes are TRBV15 and TRBJ1-5; no firm D call. V was shortened by 0 bases and J by 0 bases, with 6 bases between the two germline ends. The CDR3 is 15 residues long. In germline, CDR1 is LNHNV, CDR2 YYDKDF (reference sequence).

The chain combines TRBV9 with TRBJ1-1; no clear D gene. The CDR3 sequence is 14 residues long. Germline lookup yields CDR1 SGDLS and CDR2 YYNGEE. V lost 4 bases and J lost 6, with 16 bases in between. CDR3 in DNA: TGTGCCAGCAGCCATGGAGAGGGAAGTGCTGAAGCTTTCTTT. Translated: CASSHGEGSAEAFF.

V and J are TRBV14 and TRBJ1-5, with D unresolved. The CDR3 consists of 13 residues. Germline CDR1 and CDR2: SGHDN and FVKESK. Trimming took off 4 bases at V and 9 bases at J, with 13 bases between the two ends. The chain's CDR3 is CASSPVPGWPQHF. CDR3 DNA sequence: TGTGCCAGCAGCCCCGTCCCCGGTTGGCCCCAGCATTTT.

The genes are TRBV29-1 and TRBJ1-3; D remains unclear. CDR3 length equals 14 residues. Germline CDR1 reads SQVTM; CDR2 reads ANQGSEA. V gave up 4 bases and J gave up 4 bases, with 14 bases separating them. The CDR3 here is CSVVWVGRGNTIYF. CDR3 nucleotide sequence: TGCAGCGTTGTCTGGGTGGGCCGCGGAAACACCATATATTTT.

CDR3 bases: TGTGCCAGCAGCCTACTAGCGGGCACGACCTACGAGCAGTACTTC. Translated: CASSLLAGTTYEQYF. The chain has TRBV6-4 and TRBJ2-7; 9 bases agree with TRBD2. Germline V lookup: CDR1 MRHNA, CDR2 SNTAGT. Trimming removed 6 bases from V and 2 bases from J; junction bases left unmatched: 8. The CDR3 runs 15 residues.

In DNA, the CDR3 is TGTGCCACCCTAATCGGGACAGCAACCTACGAGCAGTACTTC. Amino acid sequence: CATLIGTATYEQYF. V and J are TRBV6-1 and TRBJ2-7; TRBD1 matches at 7 bases. Trimming at V came to 10 bases and at J to 2 bases, leaving 11 bases not matched to a gene. Per germline, CDR1 MNHNS and CDR2 SASEGT. The CDR3 spans 14 residues.

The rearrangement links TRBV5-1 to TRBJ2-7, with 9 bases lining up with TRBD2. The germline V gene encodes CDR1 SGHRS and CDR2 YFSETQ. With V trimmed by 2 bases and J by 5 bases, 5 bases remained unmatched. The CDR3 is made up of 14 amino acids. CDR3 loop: CASSFAGGPNEQYF. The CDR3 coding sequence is TGCGCCAGCAGCTTCGCGGGAGGGCCCAACGAGCAGTACTTC.

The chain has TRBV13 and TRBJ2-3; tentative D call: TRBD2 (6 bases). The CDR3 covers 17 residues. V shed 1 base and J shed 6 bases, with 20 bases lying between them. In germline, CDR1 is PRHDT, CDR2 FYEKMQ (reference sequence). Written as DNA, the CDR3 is TGTGCCAGCAGCTTAGTGGGGAGCGGGCCTTCGTTGGATACGCAGTATTTT. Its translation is CASSLVGSGPSLDTQYF.

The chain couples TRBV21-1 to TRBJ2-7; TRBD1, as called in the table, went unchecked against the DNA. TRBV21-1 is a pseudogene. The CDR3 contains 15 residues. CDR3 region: CATAPRQGEVYEQYF. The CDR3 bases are TGTGCCACCGCTCCCCGACAGGGGGAAGTGTACGAGCAGTACTTC.

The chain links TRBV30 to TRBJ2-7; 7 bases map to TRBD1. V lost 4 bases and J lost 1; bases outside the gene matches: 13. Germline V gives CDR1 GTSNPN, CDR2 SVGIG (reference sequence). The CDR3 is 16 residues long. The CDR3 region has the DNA TGTGCCTGGACTATGTACCGGGCAGGGGGTTCCTACGAGCAGTACTTC. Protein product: CAWTMYRAGGSYEQYF.

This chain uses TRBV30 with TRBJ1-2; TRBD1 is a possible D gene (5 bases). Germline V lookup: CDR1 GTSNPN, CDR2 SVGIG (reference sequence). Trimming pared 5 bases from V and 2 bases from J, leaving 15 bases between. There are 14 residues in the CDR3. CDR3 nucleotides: TGTGCCTGGGTTAGACAGCCGGACAACTATGGCTACACCTTC. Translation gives CAWVRQPDNYGYTF.

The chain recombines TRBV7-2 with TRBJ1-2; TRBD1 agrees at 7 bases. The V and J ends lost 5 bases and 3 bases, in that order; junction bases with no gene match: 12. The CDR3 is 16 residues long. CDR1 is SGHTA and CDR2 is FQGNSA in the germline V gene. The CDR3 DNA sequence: TGTGCCAGCAGCCCTAGGGGGCCTAACGGGGACTATGGCTACACCTTC. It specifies CASSPRGPNGDYGYTF.

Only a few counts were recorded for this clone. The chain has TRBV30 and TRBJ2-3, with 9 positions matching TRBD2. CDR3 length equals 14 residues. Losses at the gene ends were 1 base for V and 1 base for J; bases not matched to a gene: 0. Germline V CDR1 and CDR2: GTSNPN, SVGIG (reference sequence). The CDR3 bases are TGTGCCTGGAGTGGACTAGCGGGCACAGATACGCAGTATTTT. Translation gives CAWSGLAGTDTQYF.

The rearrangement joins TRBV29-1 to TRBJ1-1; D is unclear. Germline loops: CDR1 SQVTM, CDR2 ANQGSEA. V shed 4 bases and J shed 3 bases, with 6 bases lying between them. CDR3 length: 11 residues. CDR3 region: CSVVMYTEAFF. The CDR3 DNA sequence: TGCAGCGTTGTAATGTACACTGAAGCTTTCTTT.